The 27 T cell receptor beta chains given below trace back to one sample, sequenced in a study of blood T cell repertoires in COVID-19 (dated by TCRdb to about 2020). Library creation used the immunoSEQ multiplex PCR assay. Sourced from immuneACCESS, this table was stored by TCRdb with only in-frame sequences that have V and J called. A share of the clones is absent; for the studies checked, an unresolved V gene accounts for under half, and the remainder has no known explanation. Here the sample has some 70,000 clones; around 87% occur a single time. The top ten hold 6.6% of the sample. Sequencing was done on a sample of peripheral blood. The receptors derive from a man aged 50 or older with active COVID-19.

This chain joins TRBV29-1 and TRBJ2-1, with 14 bases matching TRBD2. Germline CDR1 SQVTM, CDR2 ANQGSEA. CDR3 length: 16 amino acids. With V trimmed by 3 bases and J by 8 bases, 9 bases remained unmatched. CDR3 bases: TGCAGCGTTGACCTATACGGGACTAGCGGGGGCGATGAGCAGTTCTTC. It yields the protein CSVDLYGTSGGDEQFF.

This chain uses TRBV9 with TRBJ1-2; possible D gene TRBD1, 6 bases. The CDR3 is made up of 13 amino acids. Germline values: CDR1 SGDLS, CDR2 YYNGEE. The germline V and J ends were trimmed by 0 bases and 8 bases, with 11 bases remaining between them. The CDR3 region is CASSVEQGQGYTF. The CDR3 DNA reads TGTGCCAGCAGCGTAGAGCAGGGGCAAGGCTACACCTTC.

The chain links TRBV5-6 to TRBJ2-6; D may be TRBD2 (6 bases). The CDR3 is made up of 15 amino acids. From germline, CDR1 is SGHDT and CDR2 YYEEEE. V was shortened by 2 bases and J by 1 base, with 7 bases between the two germline ends. DNA of the CDR3: TGTGCCAGCAGCTTTGGGGGGTCTGGGGCCAACGTCCTGACTTTC. It is translated as CASSFGGSGANVLTF.

V and J are TRBV4-3 and TRBJ2-7; 7 positions match TRBD1. Unmatched junction bases numbered 6, after V lost 5 bases and J lost 2 bases. The CDR3 has 14 residues. Germline V lookup: CDR1 LGHNA, CDR2 YSLEER. The CDR3 region has the DNA TGCGCCAGCAGCTCCGGACAGGACACCTACGAGCAGTACTTC. It specifies CASSSGQDTYEQYF.

The gene calls are TRBV7-9 and TRBJ2-3; TRBD1 matches at 9 bases. The CDR3 has 16 amino acids. V dropped 2 bases and J dropped 2; count of bases not matched to a gene: 5. Germline-derived CDR1 and CDR2 are SEHNR and FQNEAQ (reference sequence). The CDR3 region is CASSLNWDRDTDTQYF. The CDR3 nucleotides read TGTGCCAGCAGCTTAAATTGGGACAGGGACACAGATACGCAGTATTTT.

This chain links TRBV9 with TRBJ2-1; TRBD2 agrees at 8 bases. V was clipped by 3 bases and J by 4 bases; unmatched bases: 9. The CDR3 extends over 16 amino acids. In germline, CDR1 is SGDLS, CDR2 YYNGEE. CDR3 residues: CASSDTSGVGYNEQFF. DNA of the CDR3: TGTGCCAGCAGCGACACTAGCGGAGTTGGGTACAATGAGCAGTTCTTC.

V and J are TRBV29-1 and TRBJ2-5; tentatively, D is TRBD2 (5 bases). In germline, CDR1 is SQVTM, CDR2 ANQGSEA. This CDR3 is 12 amino acids long. The V and J ends lost 4 bases and 5 bases respectively, with 11 bases between them. CDR3 protein: CSVGKRGETQYF. CDR3 in DNA: TGCAGCGTTGGAAAGCGAGGGGAGACCCAGTACTTC.

The table lists this clone with a count of one. J is TRBJ2-3 and V is TRBV9; no firm D call. In germline, CDR1 is SGDLS, CDR2 YYNGEE. Trimming pared 1 base from V and 2 bases from J, leaving 5 bases between. The CDR3 runs 13 residues. The CDR3: CASSVSVTDTQYF. In DNA, the CDR3 is TGTGCCAGCAGCGTATCCGTCACAGATACGCAGTATTTT.

The chain joins TRBV18 to TRBJ1-2; 9 positions agree with TRBD1. Germline V CDR1 and CDR2: KGHSH, LQKENI. V shed 4 bases, J shed 7 bases, and the junction held 7 bases outside the gene matches. The CDR3 has 14 residues. The CDR3 DNA sequence: TGTGCCAGCTCACTACAGGGGGCGCGAGGTGGCTACACCTTC. Translation: CASSLQGARGGYTF.

This rearrangement joins TRBV14 to TRBJ2-5; D perhaps matches TRBD1 (5 bases). Germline V CDR1 and CDR2: SGHDN, FVKESK. CDR3 length equals 12 residues. Trimming removed 4 bases from V and 2 bases from J, with 5 bases in between. The CDR3 coding sequence is TGTGCCAGCAGCCGGACACAAGAGACCCAGTACTTC. This encodes CASSRTQETQYF.

The gene calls are TRBV4-3 and TRBJ2-1, with TRBD2 identical over 10 bases. This CDR3 is 17 amino acids long. Trimming took 0 bases from V and 7 from J; bases not matched to a gene: 9. Germline CDR1 reads LGHNA; CDR2 reads YSLEER. The CDR3 region has the DNA TGCGCCAGCAGCCAAGATCCAGCGGGAGGGCCTGTGAATGAGCAGTTCTTC. Protein: CASSQDPAGGPVNEQFF.

V and J are TRBV5-1 and TRBJ2-5; 9 nucleotides align to TRBD1. With V trimmed by 5 bases and J by 4 bases, 12 bases remained unmatched. CDR1 and CDR2 from the germline V gene are SGHRS and YFSETQ. CDR3 length: 16 residues. The CDR3 nucleotides are TGCGCCAGCAGTCTCACAGGGGGCTCGGGAGCAGAGACCCAGTACTTC. Protein product: CASSLTGGSGAETQYF.

V is TRBV9 and J is TRBJ2-7; 8 nucleotides line up with TRBD1. The CDR3 totals 16 residues. The V gene end was trimmed by 3 bases and the J gene end by 4 bases; junction bases not matched to a gene: 12. Germline values: CDR1 SGDLS, CDR2 YYNGEE. CDR3 bases: TGTGCCAGCAGCGACCACTCCCGGGACAGGCCTTACGAGCAGTACTTC. Its translation is CASSDHSRDRPYEQYF.

This chain joins TRBV5-4 and TRBJ2-1; 7 nucleotides align to TRBD2. V was clipped by 4 bases and J by 4 bases; unmatched bases: 11. This CDR3 is built from 16 residues. Germline values: CDR1 SGHNT, CDR2 YYREEE (reference sequence). DNA for the CDR3: TGTGCCAGCAGCCAGGGACTACCCGGGATTTACAATGAGCAGTTCTTC. Amino acid sequence: CASSQGLPGIYNEQFF. Full variable domain (missing parts from reference TRBV5-4 and TRBJ2-1): ETGVTQSPTHLIKTRGQQVTLRCSSQSGHNTVSWYQQALGQGPQFIFQYYREEENGRGNFPPRFSGLQFPNYSSELNVNALELDDSALYLCASSQGLPGIYNEQFFGPGTRLTVL.

The rearrangement links TRBV24-1 to TRBJ2-7; the D gene is possibly TRBD2 (8 bases). The CDR3 contains 16 residues. The V gene's germline CDR1 is KGHDR and CDR2 SFDVKD. Trimming took off 3 bases at V and 6 bases at J, with 20 bases between the two ends. For the CDR3, the DNA is TGTGCCACCAGTGATCCCTCCGGGAGGGGGCAAGGCGAGCAGTACTTC. Translating gives CATSDPSGRGQGEQYF.

The V gene is TRBV6-2 or TRBV6-3, the J gene TRBJ1-1, with 10 positions matching TRBD1. The CDR3 length is 18 residues. The V gene end was trimmed by 5 bases and the J gene end by 0 bases; junction bases not matched to a gene: 12. In germline, CDR1 is MNHEY, CDR2 SVGEGT. The CDR3 is CASSPTYPGTGVNTEAFF. CDR3 nucleotides: TGTGCCAGCAGTCCCACCTACCCAGGGACAGGGGTGAACACTGAAGCTTTCTTT.

V usage is TRBV3-1 (or the pseudogene TRBV3-2) and J usage is TRBJ1-2, with TRBD1 identical over 8 bases. V lost 4 bases to trimming and J lost 2 bases; unmatched junction nucleotides: 3. CDR3 length: 14 amino acids. Germline loops: CDR1 LGHDT, CDR2 YNNKEL (reference sequence). The CDR3 spells CASSPRTGNYGYTF. The CDR3 nucleotides are TGTGCCAGCAGCCCCCGGACAGGGAACTATGGCTACACCTTC.

The gene calls are TRBV5-6 and TRBJ2-3; no clear D. This CDR3 has 11 amino acids. Germline V gene sequence: CDR1 SGHDT, CDR2 YYEEEE. Trimming removed 0 bases from V and 10 bases from J, with 6 bases in between. CDR3 DNA: TGTGCCAGCAGCTTGGCCCTCTCGCAGTATTTT. Its protein product is CASSLALSQYF.

The V gene is TRBV7-2, the J gene TRBJ2-5, with 7 bases identical to TRBD1. This CDR3 spans 14 amino acids. Per the germline V gene, CDR1 is SGHTA and CDR2 is FQGNSA. Trimming cost V 4 bases and J 6 bases; bases outside gene matches: 8. The CDR3, as DNA: TGTGCCAGCAGCTCCGACAGGGAGAGGAAGACCCAGTACTTC. This encodes CASSSDRERKTQYF. The complete variable domain, with remaining parts taken from reference TRBV7-2 and TRBJ2-5, reads GAGVSQSPSNKVTEKGKDVELRCDPISGHTALYWYRQSLGQGLEFLIYFQGNSAPDKSGLPSDRFSAERTGGSVSTLTIQRTQQEDSAVYLCASSSDRERKTQYFGPGTRLLVL.

V gene TRBV6-2 or TRBV6-3 combines with J gene TRBJ2-5; 9 bases map to TRBD2. V gave up 0 bases and J gave up 4 bases; unmatched junction bases: 12. The germline gives CDR1 MNHEY, CDR2 SVGEGT. The CDR3 runs 18 residues. The CDR3 sequence is CASSYSSPGEGLAETQYF. Here the CDR3 DNA reads TGTGCCAGCAGTTACTCGAGCCCAGGGGAGGGACTAGCAGAGACCCAGTACTTC.

This chain uses TRBV28 with TRBJ1-2, with D perhaps matching TRBD1 (6 bases). Germline CDR1 reads MDHEN; CDR2 reads SYDVKM. The CDR3 has 16 residues. V lost 7 bases and J lost 2, with 20 bases in between. The CDR3 coding sequence is TGTGCCAGCAACTCCCCTGGGCAGGGGACCAACTATGGCTACACCTTC. Protein: CASNSPGQGTNYGYTF.

The chain carries TRBV18 and TRBJ2-7, with 8 bases fitting TRBD1. CDR1 is KGHSH and CDR2 is LQKENI in the germline V gene. The junction had 10 bases not matched to a gene; V was cut back by 2 bases and J by 7 bases. The CDR3 totals 15 residues. The CDR3 region is CASSPAGQGRQEQYF. In DNA form, the CDR3 reads TGTGCCAGCTCACCAGCCGGACAGGGTCGGCAGGAGCAGTACTTC.

The chain employs TRBV10-3 and TRBJ2-7, with TRBD2 as a possible D gene (6 bases). Trimming pared 0 bases from V and 4 bases from J, leaving 10 bases between. Germline V lookup: CDR1 ENHRY, CDR2 SYGVKD. The CDR3 runs to 14 residues. CDR3 DNA sequence: TGTGCCATCAGTGAGTCAGGAGGGAATTACGAGCAGTACTTC. This gives the protein CAISESGGNYEQYF.

The chain carries TRBV5-4 and TRBJ1-4, with TRBD1 as a possible D gene (6 bases). CDR3 size: 14 residues. In germline, CDR1 is SGHNT, CDR2 YYREEE (reference sequence). V dropped 2 bases and J dropped 10 bases, with 15 bases sitting between them. The CDR3 protein is CASSFSGTTTKLFF. The CDR3 nucleotides are TGTGCCAGCAGCTTTTCAGGGACAACAACAAAACTGTTTTTT.

This clone was seen just once. The chain recombines TRBV15 with TRBJ1-1; TRBD1 matches 7 bases. The V and J ends lost 5 bases and 0 bases, in that order; junction bases with no gene match: 6. The CDR3 runs to 15 residues. Germline V lookup: CDR1 LNHNV, CDR2 YYDKDF (reference sequence). The CDR3 protein is CATSRSQGMNTEAFF. The CDR3 DNA is TGTGCCACCAGCCGCTCACAGGGGATGAACACTGAAGCTTTCTTT.

The chain joins TRBV5-1 to TRBJ2-4, with TRBD1 matching over 9 bases. The CDR3 is 17 residues long. Trimming removed 3 bases from V and 7 bases from J; junction bases left unmatched: 14. The V gene's germline CDR1 is SGHRS and CDR2 YFSETQ. The CDR3 loop is CASSSGTGTGLKNIQYF. The DNA for the CDR3 is TGCGCCAGCAGCTCCGGGACAGGGACGGGTTTGAAGAACATTCAGTACTTC.

J is TRBJ1-1 and V is TRBV21-1; the DNA was not used to check the table's D call, TRBD1. TRBV21-1 is reported as a pseudogene. The CDR3 is made up of 15 amino acids. The CDR3 DNA is TGTGCCAGCAGCAAAGAGGGGATCTCAATTAAGGAAGCTTTCTTT. Translating gives CASSKEGISIKEAFF.